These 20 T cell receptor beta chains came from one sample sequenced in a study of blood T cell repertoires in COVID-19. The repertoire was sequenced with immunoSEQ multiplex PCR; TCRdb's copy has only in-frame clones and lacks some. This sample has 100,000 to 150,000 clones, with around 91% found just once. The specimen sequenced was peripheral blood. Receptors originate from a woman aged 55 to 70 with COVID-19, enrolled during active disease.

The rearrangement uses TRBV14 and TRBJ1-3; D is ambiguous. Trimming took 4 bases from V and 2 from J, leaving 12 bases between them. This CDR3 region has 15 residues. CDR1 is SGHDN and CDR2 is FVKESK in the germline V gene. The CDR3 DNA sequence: TGTGCCAGCAGCCCGCAAGGAGGGACTGGAAACACCATATATTTT. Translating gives CASSPQGGTGNTIYF. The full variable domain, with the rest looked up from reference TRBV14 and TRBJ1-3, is EAGVTQFPSHSVIEKGQTVTLRCDPISGHDNLYWYRRVMGKEIKFLLHFVKESKQDESGMPNNRFLAERTGGTYSTLKVQPAELEDSGVYFCASSPQGGTGNTIYFGEGSWLTVV.

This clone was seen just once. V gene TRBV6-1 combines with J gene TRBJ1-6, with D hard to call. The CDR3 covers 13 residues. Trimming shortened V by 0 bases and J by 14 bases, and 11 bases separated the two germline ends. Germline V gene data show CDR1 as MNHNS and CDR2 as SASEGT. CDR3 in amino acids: CASSEAGPGTLHF. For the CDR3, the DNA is TGTGCCAGCAGTGAAGCAGGACCGGGGACCCTCCACTTT.

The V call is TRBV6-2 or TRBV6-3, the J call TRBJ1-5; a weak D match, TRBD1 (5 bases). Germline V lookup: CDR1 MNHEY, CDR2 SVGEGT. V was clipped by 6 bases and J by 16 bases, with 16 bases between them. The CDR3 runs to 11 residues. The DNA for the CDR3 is TGTGCCAGCAGCCTTTTTGGGGCCTTTCATTTT. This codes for CASSLFGAFHF.

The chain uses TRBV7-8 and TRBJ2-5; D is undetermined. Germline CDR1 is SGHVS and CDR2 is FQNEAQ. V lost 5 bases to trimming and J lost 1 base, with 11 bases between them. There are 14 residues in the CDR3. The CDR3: CASSRASFQETQYF. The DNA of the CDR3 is TGTGCCAGCAGCCGAGCGAGTTTCCAAGAGACCCAGTACTTC.

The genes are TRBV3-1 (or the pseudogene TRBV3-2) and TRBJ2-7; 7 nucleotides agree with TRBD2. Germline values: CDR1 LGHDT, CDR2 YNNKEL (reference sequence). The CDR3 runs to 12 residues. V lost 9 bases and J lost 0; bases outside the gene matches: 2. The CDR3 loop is CASAGVSYEQYF. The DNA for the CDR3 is TGTGCCAGTGCGGGGGTCTCCTACGAGCAGTACTTC.

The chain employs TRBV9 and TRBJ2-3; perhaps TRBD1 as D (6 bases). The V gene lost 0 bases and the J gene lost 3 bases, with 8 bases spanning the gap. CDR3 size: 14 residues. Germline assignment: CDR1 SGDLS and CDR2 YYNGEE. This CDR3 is CASSVDTGTDTQYF. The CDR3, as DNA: TGTGCCAGCAGCGTAGATACAGGGACAGATACGCAGTATTTT.

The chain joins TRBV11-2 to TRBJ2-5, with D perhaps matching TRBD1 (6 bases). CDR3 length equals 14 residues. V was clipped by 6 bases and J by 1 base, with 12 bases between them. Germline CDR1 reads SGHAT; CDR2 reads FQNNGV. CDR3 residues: CASSPDSPQETQYF. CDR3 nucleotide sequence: TGTGCCAGCAGTCCGGACAGTCCCCAAGAGACCCAGTACTTC.

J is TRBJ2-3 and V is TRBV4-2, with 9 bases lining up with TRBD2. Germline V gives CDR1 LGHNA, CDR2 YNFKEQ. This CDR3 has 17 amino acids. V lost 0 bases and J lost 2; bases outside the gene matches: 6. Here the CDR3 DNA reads TGTGCCAGCAGCCAAGAAGTAGGCGGGGGGGCCACAGATACGCAGTATTTT. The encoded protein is CASSQEVGGGATDTQYF.

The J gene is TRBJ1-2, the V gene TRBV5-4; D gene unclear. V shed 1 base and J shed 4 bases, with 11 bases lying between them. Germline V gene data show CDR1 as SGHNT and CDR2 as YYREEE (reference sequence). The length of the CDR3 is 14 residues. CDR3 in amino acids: CASSLRMRGYGYTF. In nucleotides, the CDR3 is TGTGCCAGCAGCTTGAGAATGCGGGGCTATGGCTACACCTTC.

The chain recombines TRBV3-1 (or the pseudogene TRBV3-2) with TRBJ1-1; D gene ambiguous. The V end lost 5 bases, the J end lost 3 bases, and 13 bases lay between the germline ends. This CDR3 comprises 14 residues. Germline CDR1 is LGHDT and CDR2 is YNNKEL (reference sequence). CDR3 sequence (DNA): TGTGCCAGCAGCAAAGGTGGAGCACACACTGAAGCTTTCTTT. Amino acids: CASSKGGAHTEAFF.

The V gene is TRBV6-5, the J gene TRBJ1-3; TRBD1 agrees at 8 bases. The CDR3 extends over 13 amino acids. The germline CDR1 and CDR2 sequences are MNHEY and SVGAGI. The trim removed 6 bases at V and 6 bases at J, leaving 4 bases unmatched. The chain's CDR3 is CASSRTGLNTIYF. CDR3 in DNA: TGTGCCAGCAGCCGGACAGGGTTAAACACCATATATTTT.

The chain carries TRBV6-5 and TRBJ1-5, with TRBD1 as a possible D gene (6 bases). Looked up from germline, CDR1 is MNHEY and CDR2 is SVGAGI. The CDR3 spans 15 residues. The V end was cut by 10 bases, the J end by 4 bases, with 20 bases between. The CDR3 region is CATLKQGIDNQPQHF. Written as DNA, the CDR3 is TGTGCCACCCTTAAACAGGGAATCGATAATCAGCCCCAGCATTTT.

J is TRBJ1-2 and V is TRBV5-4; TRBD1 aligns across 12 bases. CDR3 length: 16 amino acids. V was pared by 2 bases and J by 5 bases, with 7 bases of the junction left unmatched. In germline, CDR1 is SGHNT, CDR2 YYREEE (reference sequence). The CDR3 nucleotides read TGTGCCAGCAGCTTCCCGGGACAGGGGGCTTGGTATGGCTACACCTTC. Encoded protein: CASSFPGQGAWYGYTF. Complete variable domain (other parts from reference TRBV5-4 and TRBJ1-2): ETGVTQSPTHLIKTRGQQVTLRCSSQSGHNTVSWYQQALGQGPQFIFQYYREEENGRGNFPPRFSGLQFPNYSSELNVNALELDDSALYLCASSFPGQGAWYGYTFGSGTRLTVV.

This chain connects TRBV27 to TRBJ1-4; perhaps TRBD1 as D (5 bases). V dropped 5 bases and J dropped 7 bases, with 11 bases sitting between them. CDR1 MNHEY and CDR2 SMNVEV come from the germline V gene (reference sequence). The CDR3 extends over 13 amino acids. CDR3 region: CASSGGQSEKLFF. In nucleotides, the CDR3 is TGTGCCAGCAGTGGCGGACAAAGTGAAAAACTGTTTTTT.

The CDR3 DNA reads TGTGCCAGCAGCCCCCACGGACTCTACAATGAGCAGTTCTTC. As protein: CASSPHGLYNEQFF. The chain is built from TRBV9 and TRBJ2-1; a possible D gene is TRBD2 (5 bases). Germline V gives CDR1 SGDLS, CDR2 YYNGEE. Trimming cost V 4 bases and J 3 bases, with 11 bases left between them. This CDR3 comprises 14 residues.

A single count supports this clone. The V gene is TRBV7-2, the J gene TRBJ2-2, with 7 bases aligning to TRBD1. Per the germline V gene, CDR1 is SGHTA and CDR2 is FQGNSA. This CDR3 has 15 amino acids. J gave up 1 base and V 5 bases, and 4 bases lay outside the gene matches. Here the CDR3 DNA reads TGTGCCAGCAGCCTCCGACAGGGGAACACCGGGGAGCTGTTTTTT. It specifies CASSLRQGNTGELFF.

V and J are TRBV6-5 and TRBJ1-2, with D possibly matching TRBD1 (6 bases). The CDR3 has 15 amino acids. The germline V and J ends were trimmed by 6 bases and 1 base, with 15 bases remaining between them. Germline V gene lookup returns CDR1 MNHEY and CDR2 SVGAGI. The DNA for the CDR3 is TGTGCCAGCAGGGACAGCACTACCAATAACTATGGCTACACCTTC. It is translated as CASRDSTTNNYGYTF.

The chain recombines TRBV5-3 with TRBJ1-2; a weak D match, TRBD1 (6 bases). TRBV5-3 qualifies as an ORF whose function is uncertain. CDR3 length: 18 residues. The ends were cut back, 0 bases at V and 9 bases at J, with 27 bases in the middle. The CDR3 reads CARSLVPSAPATGVRYTF. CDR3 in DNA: TGTGCCAGAAGCTTGGTGCCGTCAGCGCCCGCGACAGGTGTCCGCTACACCTTC.

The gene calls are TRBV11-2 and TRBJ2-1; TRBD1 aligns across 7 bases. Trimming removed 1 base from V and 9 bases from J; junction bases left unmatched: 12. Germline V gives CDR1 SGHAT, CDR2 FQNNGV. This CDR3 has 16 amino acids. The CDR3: CASSLARDSFSSEQFF. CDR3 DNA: TGTGCCAGCAGCTTAGCGAGGGACAGTTTTAGTAGTGAGCAGTTCTTC.

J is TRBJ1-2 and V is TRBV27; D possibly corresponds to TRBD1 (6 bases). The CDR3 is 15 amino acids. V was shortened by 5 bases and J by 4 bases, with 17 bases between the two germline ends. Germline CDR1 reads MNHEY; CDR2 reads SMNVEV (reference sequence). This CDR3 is CASSKGQRVGYGYTF. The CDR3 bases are TGTGCCAGCAGTAAGGGACAAAGGGTAGGCTATGGCTACACCTTC.